In its sample, the clone carrying this T cell receptor (beta chain) was seen many times. The antigen remains undetermined. Per germline, CDR1 SGHDN and CDR2 FVKESK. The CDR3 sequence is 14 residues long. V shed 1 base, J shed 5 bases, and the junction held 4 bases outside the gene matches. Individual cDNA molecules were tagged with unique molecular identifiers. MiXCR, run by TCRdb on the 5' RACE reads, gives a single entry per CDR3 protein. The table records tens of thousands of distinct CDR3 sequences, roughly 8.2% of them present only once. The data derive from a study of early T cells in non-severe SARS-CoV-2 infection. Study background: Chains stayed unpaired after sequencing of bulk RNA from unsorted whole blood. Findings and caveats of the study: Anti-spike CD8 specificities were favored by VDJdb matching, whose results missed private and CD4 specificities.

The gene calls are TRBV14 and TRBJ2-7; 8 nucleotides line up with TRBD1. The sequencing sample was made of whole blood. The origin of this receptor is an adult who was a healthcare worker with PCR-confirmed SARS-CoV-2 infection or an uninfected control (not recorded which). The CDR3 DNA sequence: TGTGCCAGCAGCCAAGTCAGGGGGCGGAACGAGCAGTACTTC. This sequence encodes CASSQVRGRNEQYF.